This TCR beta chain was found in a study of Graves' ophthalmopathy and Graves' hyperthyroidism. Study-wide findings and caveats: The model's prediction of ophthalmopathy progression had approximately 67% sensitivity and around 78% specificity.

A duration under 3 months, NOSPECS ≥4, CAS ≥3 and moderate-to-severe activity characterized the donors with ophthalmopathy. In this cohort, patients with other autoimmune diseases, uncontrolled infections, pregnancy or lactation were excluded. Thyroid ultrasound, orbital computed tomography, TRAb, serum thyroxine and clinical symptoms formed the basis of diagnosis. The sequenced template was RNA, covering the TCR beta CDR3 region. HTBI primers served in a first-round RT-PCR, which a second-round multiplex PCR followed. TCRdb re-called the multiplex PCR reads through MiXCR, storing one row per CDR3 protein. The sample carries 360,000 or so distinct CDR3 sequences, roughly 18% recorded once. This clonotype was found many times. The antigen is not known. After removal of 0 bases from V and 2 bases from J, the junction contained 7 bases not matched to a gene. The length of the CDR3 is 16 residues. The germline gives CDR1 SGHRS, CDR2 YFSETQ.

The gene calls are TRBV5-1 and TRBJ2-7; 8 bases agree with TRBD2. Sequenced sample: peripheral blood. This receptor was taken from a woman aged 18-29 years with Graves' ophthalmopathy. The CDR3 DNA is TGCGCCAGCAGCTTGGGAGGGGCGGGAGGTCCCTACGAGCAGTACTTC. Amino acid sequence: CASSLGGAGGPYEQYF.